The clone carrying this TCR beta chain was recorded once. Its antigen is undetermined. Germline lookup yields CDR1 DFQATT and CDR2 SNEGSKA (reference sequence). This CDR3 is built from 15 residues. V was pared by 5 bases and J by 5 bases, with 10 bases of the junction left unmatched. This record comes from a study of T cells in Graves' hyperthyroidism and ophthalmopathy. General study results and limits: Ophthalmopathy onset followed model prediction by a median roughly 6.5 months. Ophthalmopathy and stable hyperthyroidism were separated by a 13 V-J model.

Researchers took RNA transcripts and amplified the TCR beta CDR3 regions from them. The HTBI primer set served for first-round RT-PCR of the TCR CDR3. MiXCR, run by TCRdb on the multiplex PCR reads, gives a single entry per CDR3 protein. In the table there are hundreds of thousands of distinct CDR3 sequences, 15% to 20% of which are singletons. The chain is built from TRBV20-1 and TRBJ2-2; 8 bases agree with TRBD1. The source of this sequence is a woman in her thirties with Graves' hyperthyroidism. The sequenced material came from blood. CDR3 in amino acids: CSASDPDRGTGELFF. The DNA for the CDR3 is TGCAGTGCTTCCGACCCAGACAGGGGAACCGGGGAGCTGTTTTTT.